The present T cell receptor (beta chain) was sequenced within a study of blood T cell repertoires in COVID-19. Sequencing used immunoSEQ multiplex PCR; TCRdb keeps in-frame clones, though not all of them. The profile shows roughly 330,000 clones, roughly 86% of them singletons. The germline V gene encodes CDR1 MNHEY and CDR2 SMNVEV (reference sequence). This CDR3 has 14 residues. The junction had 7 bases not matched to a gene; V was cut back by 5 bases and J by 3 bases. This rearrangement joins TRBV27 to TRBJ2-7; 7 bases match TRBD2. The sequence came from a woman aged 30 to 39 who had recovered from COVID-19. The sample was PBMCs or T cells enriched from blood (not recorded which). The CDR3 DNA follows: TGTGCCAGCAGTCGATCCCGGGGGGTCTACGAGCAGTACTTC. This gives the protein CASSRSRGVYEQYF.